This TCR beta chain is from a study of cytomegalovirus exposure and HLA in healthy donors listed by TCRdb under 2017. Study-level background: The 666 repertoires of the first cohort and the 120 validation repertoires were produced on the same platform, according to a later analysis. The study was designed to test whether signatures of past pathogen exposure could be identified by cataloging public T cell receptors. In addition to the first cohort of hundreds of subjects, a separate validation cohort of 130 or so different subjects was used. The study combined high-throughput TCR immunosequencing, statistical association of individual TCRs with disease status, and machine learning to predict cytomegalovirus infection status. On the study overall, not on this receptor specifically: The study listed 150 to 200 TCR beta chains as associated with cytomegalovirus. Most TCR sequences were observed very rarely across donors, whereas some public TCRs were present in many individuals. A few of the identified cytomegalovirus-associated TCR beta chains were confirmed in vitro to be specific for cytomegalovirus antigens. All 110 or so repertoires were used to score co-occurrence in the validation cohort in a later analysis, because that analysis had no HLA typing for the cohort. Of the cluster scores, roughly 95% were above 0 in a later analysis, which found that TCRs clustered in the first cohort also tended to co-occur in the approximately 130 validation repertoires. It was suggested by the authors that the approach could potentially be generalized to other disease states and immunological phenotypes. In both the original and validation cohorts, the classifier was reported to diagnose cytomegalovirus status with high specificity and sensitivity.

The library was made by the immunoSEQ multiplex PCR assay. Processing in the source paper ran as follows. To diagnose cytomegalovirus status from the catalog of TCR beta chain sequences, a statistical classification framework was built. Drawn from immuneACCESS, this table holds only the in-frame rearrangements with V and J called that TCRdb kept. Clones are partly lost; checked studies trace under half to an unresolved V gene and leave the rest unexplained. From that table come the V and J calls and clone size; the DNA was used to work out D and trimming. This sample comprises about 150,000 clones, 85% to 95% of them detected only once. The ten biggest clones cover approximately 2% of the sample. CDR1 and CDR2 are read off the germline V gene as SNHLY and FYNNEI. The CDR3 runs 19 residues from the cysteine to the phenylalanine. Only the CDR3 DNA stays, 57 bases, in frame from base 1. Relative to germline, V is 5 bases shorter and J is 4 bases shorter, with 26 bases between their ends.

As regards this clone: It lacks a known antigen. No base quality values were provided; no much bigger clone lies one nucleotide off.

The donors belonged to the validation cohort of over a hundred subjects, which was separate from the approximately 700-subject first cohort. This chain joins TRBV2 to TRBJ2-2, with TRBD1 tentatively as D gene (6 bases match). Sequencing was performed on PBMCs. The TCR was taken from a man between 18 and 29 years old in good health and CMV-seropositive. The CDR3 in this case is CASSRTLSMTGELTGELFF. The DNA reads TGTGCCAGCAGTAGAACCCTTTCGATGACAGGAGAACTCACCGGGGAGCTGTTTTTT.